These 29 T cell receptor beta chains were sequenced from one sample in a study of blood T cells in healthy people across ages. The use of a sample-barcoded 5' primer and a J-beta primer mix characterized a second PCR of roughly 6 to 11 cycles. Using its own MiXCR run on the 5' RACE reads, TCRdb lists one record per CDR3 protein. In the table there are 780,000 or so distinct CDR3 sequences, about 53% of which are singletons. Specimen: blood. The receptors here all came from a man older than 75 in good health.

The rearrangement uses TRBV7-9 and TRBJ2-7; no clear D gene. There are 15 residues in the CDR3. V lost 5 bases and J 0 bases, leaving 14 bases between the germline ends. In germline, CDR1 is SEHNR, CDR2 FQNEAQ (reference sequence). The CDR3 reads CASSPTLAGSYEQYF. CDR3 DNA sequence: TGTGCCAGCAGCCCGACCCTGGCAGGCTCCTACGAGCAGTACTTC. The variable domain in full, completed from reference TRBV7-9 and TRBJ2-7, reads DTGVSQNPRHKITKRGQNVTFRCDPISEHNRLYWYRQTLGQGPEFLTYFQNEAQLEKSRLLSDRFSAERPKGSFSTLEIQRTEQGDSAMYLCASSPTLAGSYEQYFGPGTRLTVT.

Only a few counts were recorded for this clonotype. The chain recombines TRBV25-1 with TRBJ2-4; D is undetermined. The CDR3 is 15 residues long. V shed 3 bases and J shed 1 base, with 10 bases lying between them. CDR1 and CDR2 from the germline V gene are MGHDK and SYGVNS. DNA for the CDR3: TGTGCCAGCAGTGACGGTCGTTTGGCCAAAAACATTCAGTACTTC. It codes for CASSDGRLAKNIQYF.

This chain links TRBV2 with TRBJ1-2, with D unresolved. There are 11 residues in the CDR3. V was clipped by 6 bases and J by 9 bases, with 11 bases between them. CDR1 SNHLY and CDR2 FYNNEI come from the germline V gene. In DNA, the CDR3 is TGTGCCAGCAGGGACGGCAATAGCTACACCTTC. Amino acid sequence: CASRDGNSYTF. The variable domain in full, completed from reference TRBV2 and TRBJ1-2, reads EPEVTQTPSHQVTQMGQEVILRCVPISNHLYFYWYRQILGQKVEFLVSFYNNEISEKSEIFDDQFSVERPDGSNFTLKIRSTKLEDSAMYFCASRDGNSYTFGSGTRLTVV.

The gene calls are TRBV3-1 and TRBJ1-2; 8 bases map to TRBD1. Germline values: CDR1 LGHDT, CDR2 YNNKEL (reference sequence). The V gene end was trimmed by 9 bases and the J gene end by 1 base; junction bases not matched to a gene: 10. This CDR3 region has 15 residues. This CDR3 reads CASSTGGIGNYGYTF. CDR3 bases: TGTGCCAGTAGTACAGGGGGAATCGGTAACTATGGCTACACCTTC.

This clonotype appeared a few times. The chain employs TRBV7-9 and TRBJ2-7, with D possibly being TRBD2 (6 bases). V lost 5 bases and J 5 bases, leaving 16 bases between the germline ends. Germline V gives CDR1 SEHNR, CDR2 FQNEAQ (reference sequence). The CDR3 contains 14 residues. CDR3 DNA: TGTGCCAGCAGCCCCCTTGCGGGAAGGGACGAGCAGTACTTC. Translated: CASSPLAGRDEQYF.

The chain couples TRBV5-1 to TRBJ2-3; D is perhaps TRBD1 (6 bases). Per germline, CDR1 SGHRS and CDR2 YFSETQ. V lost 1 base and J lost 5, with 14 bases in between. This CDR3 is built from 15 residues. The CDR3 DNA follows: TGCGCCAGCAGCTTGAGGGGGACCGGTGGAGATACGCAGTATTTT. Its protein product is CASSLRGTGGDTQYF.

The genes are TRBV21-1 and TRBJ2-4; TRBD1, the table's D call, was not compared with the DNA. The last part of the DNA fits TRBJ2-7 better; the J call may be wrong. TRBV21-1 is a known pseudogene. The CDR3 has 15 residues. This CDR3 reads CASSKWDRVFNEQYF. The CDR3 DNA sequence: TGTGCCAGCAGCAAATGGGACAGGGTCTTCAACGAGCAGTACTTC.

This clonotype was detected many times. This chain links TRBV12-3 or TRBV12-4 with TRBJ2-7; 7 bases are shared with TRBD1. The CDR3 is 18 amino acids. The V and J ends lost 3 bases and 1 base, in that order; junction bases with no gene match: 15. CDR3 DNA sequence: TGTGCCAGCAGTTTTAGTGACCTGACAGGGAAGTTTTCCTACGAGCAGTACTTC. This translates into CASSFSDLTGKFSYEQYF.

V usage is TRBV5-1 and J usage is TRBJ2-7; 7 bases map to TRBD2. Germline values: CDR1 SGHRS, CDR2 YFSETQ. The CDR3 sequence is 17 residues long. The J segment lost 1 base and the V segment lost 0 bases, leaving 10 bases of the junction unmatched. CDR3 nucleotides: TGCGCCAGCAGCTTGGATATGACGAGCGGGATATCCTACGAGCAGTACTTC. It yields the protein CASSLDMTSGISYEQYF.

This clonotype was observed a few times. The gene calls are TRBV9 and TRBJ2-3; 13 bases fit TRBD2. The CDR3 runs to 16 residues. V was clipped by 3 bases and J by 6 bases; unmatched bases: 7. Germline values: CDR1 SGDLS, CDR2 YYNGEE. Here the CDR3 reads CASSAGLAGVLDTQYF. The CDR3, as DNA: TGTGCCAGCAGCGCCGGACTAGCGGGAGTGTTGGATACGCAGTATTTT. Supplemented by reference TRBV9 and TRBJ2-3, the full variable domain reads DSGVTQTPKHLITATGQRVTLRCSPRSGDLSVYWYQQSLDQGLQFLIQYYNGEERAKGNILERFSAQQFPDLHSELNLSSLELGDSALYFCASSAGLAGVLDTQYFGPGTRLTVL.

The rearrangement joins TRBV5-1 to TRBJ2-7; D tentatively reads TRBD1 or TRBD2 (5 bases each). The V gene lost 4 bases and the J gene lost 6 bases, with 20 bases spanning the gap. Germline loops: CDR1 SGHRS, CDR2 YFSETQ. CDR3 length equals 15 residues. The CDR3 DNA reads as TGCGCCAGCAGCCAGACTTGGGACGCCGAGCGCGAGCAGTACTTC. The encoded protein is CASSQTWDAEREQYF.

The gene calls are TRBV12-3 or TRBV12-4 and TRBJ2-7; 8 positions agree with TRBD1. V dropped 5 bases and J dropped 3; count of bases not matched to a gene: 12. The CDR3 length is 16 residues. CDR3 DNA sequence: TGTGCCAGCAGTCACTCCGGACAGGGACGTCGCTACGAGCAGTACTTC. Amino acid sequence: CASSHSGQGRRYEQYF.

J is TRBJ2-1 and V is TRBV2; maybe TRBD2 (5 bases). Trimming cost V 7 bases and J 6 bases, with 13 bases left between them. The CDR3 consists of 13 residues. Germline CDR1 and CDR2: SNHLY and FYNNEI. CDR3 loop: CASTILVSNEQFF. CDR3 coding DNA: TGTGCCAGCACCATACTAGTAAGCAATGAGCAGTTCTTC. The entire variable domain, with the rest obtained from reference TRBV2 and TRBJ2-1, is as follows: EPEVTQTPSHQVTQMGQEVILRCVPISNHLYFYWYRQILGQKVEFLVSFYNNEISEKSEIFDDQFSVERPDGSNFTLKIRSTKLEDSAMYFCASTILVSNEQFFGPGTRLTVL.

This clonotype was found many times. The chain has TRBV14 and TRBJ2-7; 7 bases align to TRBD1. The germline gives CDR1 SGHDN, CDR2 FVKESK. The CDR3 totals 14 residues. V shed 0 bases, J shed 6 bases, and the junction held 5 bases outside the gene matches. The CDR3 coding sequence is TGTGCCAGCAGCCAAGACCTCACAGGGGTCGAGCAGTACTTC. Its translation: CASSQDLTGVEQYF.

A few counts support this clonotype. The chain couples TRBV20-1 to TRBJ2-3; 11 nucleotides line up with TRBD2. V was clipped by 5 bases and J by 14 bases; unmatched bases: 21. Germline V CDR1 and CDR2: DFQATT, SNEGSKA (reference sequence). The CDR3 is 16 residues long. CDR3 DNA: TGCAGTGCTTCAGGGGAACCTAGCGGGGGGTACAGATACGCGTATTTT. Protein product: CSASGEPSGGYRYAYF.

This chain joins TRBV18 and TRBJ2-3; TRBD2 matches 7 bases. V trimming: 3 bases; J trimming: 14 bases; junction bases outside the gene matches: 17. The germline gives CDR1 KGHSH, CDR2 LQKENI. The CDR3 has 15 amino acids. The CDR3 here is CASSPLADPGRDAYF. CDR3 bases: TGTGCCAGCTCACCCCTAGCGGACCCCGGCCGAGACGCGTATTTT.

This chain connects TRBV28 to TRBJ1-6; D uncertain. Trimming left V 3 bases short and J 0 bases short, with 15 bases between. Germline V lookup: CDR1 MDHEN, CDR2 SYDVKM. This CDR3 is built from 18 residues. The CDR3 DNA reads as TGTGCCAGCAGTTTGCCGGGCAGGACCTACTCCTATAATTCACCCCTCCACTTT. Its protein is CASSLPGRTYSYNSPLHF. The full variable domain, rest sourced from reference TRBV28 and TRBJ1-6, is DVKVTQSSRYLVKRTGEKVFLECVQDMDHENMFWYRQDPGLGLRLIYFSYDVKMKEKGDIPEGYSVSREKKERFSLILESASTNQTSMYLCASSLPGRTYSYNSPLHFGNGTRLTVT.

The genes are TRBV6-1 and TRBJ2-6; perhaps D is TRBD1 or TRBD2 (6 bases each). V was pared by 6 bases and J by 4 bases, with 16 bases between. The germline V gene encodes CDR1 MNHNS and CDR2 SASEGT. The CDR3 totals 16 residues. This CDR3 is CASRKGGGLGANVLTF. For the CDR3, the DNA is TGTGCCAGCAGAAAAGGTGGGGGGCTAGGGGCCAACGTCCTGACTTTC.

The V call is TRBV20-1, the J call TRBJ2-3; 11 bases line up with TRBD1. The CDR3 extends over 16 amino acids. J gave up 0 bases and V 5 bases, and 7 bases lay outside the gene matches. CDR1 is DFQATT, CDR2 SNEGSKA, per germline (reference sequence). This CDR3 reads CSAPGQGVGSTDTQYF. The CDR3 DNA reads as TGCAGTGCTCCGGGACAGGGGGTCGGAAGCACAGATACGCAGTATTTT.

The chain employs TRBV5-6 and TRBJ2-3; 11 nucleotides match TRBD1. Germline V gene data show CDR1 as SGHDT and CDR2 as YYEEEE. V lost 0 bases to trimming and J lost 7 bases; unmatched junction nucleotides: 10. This CDR3 comprises 17 residues. The CDR3 is CASSLVGGTGGFYTQYF. The CDR3 DNA reads as TGTGCCAGCAGCTTGGTCGGTGGGACAGGGGGATTTTATACGCAGTATTTT.

The chain joins TRBV6-1 to TRBJ2-3; the D is unclear. The germline CDR1 and CDR2 sequences are MNHNS and SASEGT. There are 12 residues in the CDR3. The ends were cut back, 4 bases at V and 2 bases at J, with 4 bases in the middle. The CDR3 spells CASSGNTDTQYF. The CDR3 region has the DNA TGTGCCAGCAGTGGAAACACAGATACGCAGTATTTT.

This clonotype was seen just once. V and J are TRBV24-1 and TRBJ1-4; D not certain. With 7 bases removed from V and 5 bases from J, the gap between germline ends came to 7 bases. This CDR3 has 12 amino acids. Germline values: CDR1 KGHDR, CDR2 SFDVKD. Here the CDR3 DNA reads TGTGCCACCAGCGTCCAGAATGAAAAACTGTTTTTT. This translates into CATSVQNEKLFF.

This clonotype was recorded a few times. This sequence joins TRBV20-1 and TRBJ2-1; TRBD2 might be the D (7 bases). CDR1 and CDR2 from the germline V gene are DFQATT and SNEGSKA (reference sequence). The CDR3 contains 15 residues. The ends were cut back, 3 bases at V and 0 bases at J, with 12 bases in the middle. For the CDR3, the DNA is TGCAGTGCTAGTGCGGGGGCCAGCTCCTACAATGAGCAGTTCTTC. This sequence encodes CSASAGASSYNEQFF.

The chain recombines TRBV12-3 or TRBV12-4 with TRBJ2-5; 10 bases map to TRBD1. The J call is doubtful: the DNA matches TRBJ2-7 better. This CDR3 is built from 15 residues. The chain's CDR3 is CASRSLGDRGYEQYF. Written as DNA, the CDR3 is TGTGCCAGCCGCTCTTTGGGGGACAGGGGTTACGAGCAGTACTTC.

This clonotype was found a few times. The J gene is TRBJ2-1, the V gene TRBV7-2; TRBD2 matches 7 bases. With V trimmed by 5 bases and J by 9 bases, 16 bases remained unmatched. This CDR3 is 16 amino acids long. CDR1 is SGHTA, CDR2 FQGNSA, per germline. The CDR3 region has the DNA TGTGCCAGCAGCCACCGCCAAGGACTAGGGGCGGGTGAGCAGTTCTTC. Protein product: CASSHRQGLGAGEQFF.

The chain carries TRBV29-1 and TRBJ2-7, with TRBD1 identical over 7 bases. Per the germline V gene, CDR1 is SQVTM and CDR2 is ANQGSEA. There are 14 residues in the CDR3. J lost 0 bases, V lost 5 bases, and 7 bases had no gene match. CDR3 nucleotide sequence: TGCAGCGTTTATACAGGGGAGAGCTCCTACGAGCAGTACTTC. Encoded protein: CSVYTGESSYEQYF.

This clonotype was seen more than once but under ten times. V usage is TRBV7-9 and J usage is TRBJ2-5, with D possibly being TRBD1 or TRBD2 (5 bases each). From germline, CDR1 is SEHNR and CDR2 FQNEAQ (reference sequence). The CDR3 loop spans 12 amino acids. V dropped 1 base and J dropped 13 bases, with 13 bases sitting between them. In DNA form, the CDR3 reads TGTGCCAGCAGCTTAGAAGGGACCACCGTGTACTTC. This encodes CASSLEGTTVYF.

The chain is built from TRBV7-9 and TRBJ2-5; D might be TRBD2 (5 bases). Germline V gene data show CDR1 as SEHNR and CDR2 as FQNEAQ (reference sequence). CDR3 length: 14 amino acids. This chain's CDR3 is CAATRVSDPETQYF. The CDR3 bases are TGTGCAGCAACGAGGGTTTCGGATCCGGAGACCCAGTACTTC.

The chain employs TRBV6-1 and TRBJ1-2; possible D gene TRBD1, 5 bases. The CDR3 contains 14 residues. Germline CDR1 is MNHNS and CDR2 is SASEGT. V dropped 1 base and J dropped 8 bases, with 14 bases sitting between them. The CDR3 DNA is TGTGCCAGCAGTGAAGTTTTTGACAGTTCGGGCTACACCTTC. This encodes CASSEVFDSSGYTF.